Following are 24 T cell receptor beta chains from one sample sequenced in a study of shared clonotypes between healthy human individuals. Assay: immunoSEQ multiplex PCR; the TCRdb copy retains only in-frame clones and omits some. The sample yields millions of clones, around 96% seen once. Naive CD8 populations comprised CD45RO-negative cells positively selected for CCR7, excluding terminally differentiated effector memory CD45RA+ cells. Sequenced input: naive CD8+ T cells sorted from blood. These receptors all come from a man between 18 and 35 years old in good health.

Only one count was recorded for this clone. The chain joins TRBV2 to TRBJ1-2; no clear D gene. The length of the CDR3 is 17 residues. Germline lookup yields CDR1 SNHLY and CDR2 FYNNEI. Deletions cut 0 bases from V and 2 bases from J, with 16 bases between. CDR3 in amino acids: CASSEANSQGLNYGYTF. The CDR3 bases are TGTGCCAGCAGTGAAGCGAATAGTCAAGGCCTCAACTATGGCTACACCTTC.

This clone was recorded only once. This chain joins TRBV4-1 and TRBJ2-5, with D perhaps TRBD2 (5 bases). The CDR3 length is 15 residues. Per the germline V gene, CDR1 is MGHRA and CDR2 is YSYEKL. V lost 1 base and J lost 5, with 14 bases in between. The CDR3 loop reads CASSQGEGWEETQYF. Written as DNA, the CDR3 is TGCGCCAGCAGCCAAGGAGAGGGTTGGGAGGAGACCCAGTACTTC.

The CDR3 region is CAGTGYNSPLHF. CDR3 sequence (DNA): TGTGCCGGTACAGGGTATAATTCACCCCTCCACTTT. The chain joins TRBV30 to TRBJ1-6; maybe TRBD1 (6 bases). V dropped 8 bases and J dropped 4 bases, with 9 bases sitting between them. The germline V gene encodes CDR1 GTSNPN and CDR2 SVGIG (reference sequence). CDR3 length: 12 amino acids.

This clone was detected once. The rearrangement uses TRBV7-9 and TRBJ2-7; tentative D call: TRBD2 (6 bases). The length of the CDR3 is 16 residues. V dropped 5 bases and J dropped 3 bases, with 20 bases sitting between them. The germline gives CDR1 SEHNR, CDR2 FQNEAQ (reference sequence). CDR3 protein: CASSPGRGRHYYEQYF. As DNA, the CDR3 is TGTGCCAGCAGCCCCGGCCGGGGGAGGCATTACTACGAGCAGTACTTC. The whole variable domain, filled in from reference TRBV7-9 and TRBJ2-7, reads DTGVSQNPRHKITKRGQNVTFRCDPISEHNRLYWYRQTLGQGPEFLTYFQNEAQLEKSRLLSDRFSAERPKGSFSTLEIQRTEQGDSAMYLCASSPGRGRHYYEQYFGPGTRLTVT.

Here the CDR3 reads CASSFSSEQQYF. DNA of the CDR3: TGTGCCAGCAGCTTTAGTAGTGAGCAACAGTACTTC. The chain recombines TRBV5-6 with TRBJ2-7; D remains ambiguous. Trimming stripped 2 bases from V and 10 bases from J, with 13 bases between. The CDR3 has 12 amino acids. Germline lookup yields CDR1 SGHDT and CDR2 YYEEEE. Filled out from reference TRBV5-6 and TRBJ2-7, the complete variable domain reads DAGVTQSPTHLIKTRGQQVTLRCSPKSGHDTVSWYQQALGQGPQFIFQYYEEEERQRGNFPDRFSGHQFPNYSSELNVNALLLGDSALYLCASSFSSEQQYFGPGTRLTVT.

The gene calls are TRBV6-1 and TRBJ2-2; D perhaps matches TRBD1 (6 bases). The V end was cut by 10 bases, the J end by 2 bases, with 14 bases between. Germline CDR1 is MNHNS and CDR2 is SASEGT. The CDR3 is 14 residues long. The DNA of the CDR3 is TGTGCCATAAACAGGGATCCCAACACCGGGGAGCTGTTTTTT. Its protein is CAINRDPNTGELFF.

This clone was counted once. This chain joins TRBV7-3 and TRBJ2-2; 8 nucleotides align to TRBD1. This CDR3 is 16 amino acids long. With V trimmed by 5 bases and J by 6 bases, 11 bases remained unmatched. Per the germline V gene, CDR1 is SGHTA and CDR2 is FQGTGA. For the CDR3, the DNA is TGTGCCAGCAGCCCACACCCCGGGACAGGCCCCGGGGAGCTGTTTTTT. Its protein is CASSPHPGTGPGELFF.

The table lists this clone with a few counts. The sample contains more than one DNA sequence encoding this CDR3. V gene TRBV27 combines with J gene TRBJ1-5, with a weak D call TRBD1 (5 bases). Trimming pared 5 bases from V and 1 base from J, leaving 12 bases between. Per germline, CDR1 MNHEY and CDR2 SMNVEV (reference sequence). This CDR3 spans 15 amino acids. The CDR3 is CASSPGPGSNQPQHF. The CDR3 nucleotides are TGTGCCAGCAGTCCCGGCCCAGGGAGCAATCAGCCCCAGCATTTT.

The V gene is TRBV10-3, the J gene TRBJ2-7; 9 bases fit TRBD2. Germline lookup yields CDR1 ENHRY and CDR2 SYGVKD. This CDR3 has 14 residues. After removal of 3 bases from V and 4 bases from J, the junction contained 4 bases not matched to a gene. CDR3 loop: CAISDIAGAYEQYF. The CDR3 DNA is TGTGCCATCAGTGACATAGCGGGAGCTTACGAGCAGTACTTC.

To note about this clone: Its ends do not fully match the called genes, so a read error is possible. This chain links TRBV13 with TRBJ2-2, with D hard to call. Germline-derived CDR1 and CDR2 are PRHDT and FYEKMQ (reference sequence). This CDR3 spans 14 amino acids. The CDR3 is CASSLGVSAGELFF. The CDR3 region has the DNA TGTGCCAGCAGCCTAGGAGTTTCGGCCGGGGAGCTGTTTTTT. The complete variable domain, with remaining parts taken from reference TRBV13 and TRBJ2-2, reads AAGVIQSPRHLIKEKRETATLKCYPIPRHDTVYWYQQGPGQDPQFLISFYEKMQSDKGSIPDRFSAQQFSDYHSELNMSSLELGDSALYFCASSLGVSAGELFFGEGSRLTVL.

As regards this clone: Other nucleotide sequences from this sample produce the same CDR3. The rearrangement uses TRBV7-9 and TRBJ2-7; D gene uncertain. V lost 5 bases and J 2 bases, leaving 7 bases between the germline ends. CDR3 length equals 12 residues. Germline V gene sequence: CDR1 SEHNR, CDR2 FQNEAQ (reference sequence). The CDR3 DNA reads TGTGCCAGCAGCCTAGTCCCCTACGAGCAGTACTTC. Its protein product is CASSLVPYEQYF.

The count of this clone is one. The chain joins TRBV5-4 to TRBJ2-1, with 10 bases identical to TRBD1. The CDR3 is 15 amino acids. CDR1 SGHNT and CDR2 YYREEE come from the germline V gene (reference sequence). V gave up 4 bases and J gave up 4 bases; unmatched junction bases: 5. The CDR3 loop reads CASSTGTGAYNEQFF. In nucleotides, the CDR3 is TGTGCCAGCAGCACCGGGACAGGGGCATACAATGAGCAGTTCTTC.

V and J are TRBV6-6 and TRBJ1-1; D gene ambiguous. With 6 bases removed from V and 1 base from J, the gap between germline ends came to 9 bases. Germline CDR1 is MNHNY and CDR2 is SVGAGI (reference sequence). The CDR3 runs to 13 residues. CDR3 amino acids: CASSPIRNTEAFF. CDR3 bases: TGTGCCAGCAGCCCGATAAGGAACACTGAAGCTTTCTTT.

This sequence joins TRBV13 and TRBJ2-1; D is uncertain. Germline lookup yields CDR1 PRHDT and CDR2 FYEKMQ (reference sequence). The CDR3 loop spans 13 amino acids. The V and J ends lost 5 bases and 5 bases respectively, with 10 bases between them. The CDR3 DNA reads as TGTGCCAGCAGCGTAGACACTCACAATGAGCAGTTCTTC. Its protein product is CASSVDTHNEQFF.

With respect to this clone: The sample contains more than one DNA sequence encoding this CDR3. The chain uses TRBV9 and TRBJ2-3, with D possibly TRBD2 on 5 matching bases. Germline values: CDR1 SGDLS, CDR2 YYNGEE. V gave up 3 bases and J gave up 0 bases, with 8 bases separating them. The CDR3 consists of 14 residues. CDR3 in DNA: TGTGCCAGCAGCGCGTCGGGGAGCACAGATACGCAGTATTTT. Protein sequence: CASSASGSTDTQYF.

The J gene is TRBJ1-1, the V gene TRBV6-6, with D unclear. V lost 2 bases and J lost 1, with 8 bases in between. CDR3 size: 14 residues. The germline gives CDR1 MNHNY, CDR2 SVGAGI (reference sequence). In nucleotides, the CDR3 is TGTGCCAGCAGTTACCCTGAGGGGAACACTGAAGCTTTCTTT. This encodes CASSYPEGNTEAFF.

Comment on this clone: The identical CDR3 is also encoded by other nucleotide sequences in the sample. This rearrangement joins TRBV6-1 to TRBJ2-7, with D tentatively TRBD1 (6 bases). Germline V gives CDR1 MNHNS, CDR2 SASEGT. V was trimmed by 2 bases and J by 0 bases, leaving 14 bases between them. CDR3 length equals 16 residues. CDR3 nucleotides: TGTGCCAGCAGTGAACTCAGGGGCCCTCCCTCCTACGAGCAGTACTTC. It encodes CASSELRGPPSYEQYF.

The chain has TRBV29-1 and TRBJ2-3; 10 bases match TRBD2. CDR3 length: 12 amino acids. Germline V gene lookup returns CDR1 SQVTM and CDR2 ANQGSEA. Trimming took 7 bases from V and 7 from J; bases not matched to a gene: 5. For the CDR3, the DNA is TGCAGCGGTTTAGCGGGGGGAAATACGCAGTATTTT. As protein: CSGLAGGNTQYF.

The V gene is TRBV4-1, the J gene TRBJ2-1, with TRBD2 matching over 7 bases. Germline CDR1 MGHRA, CDR2 YSYEKL. This CDR3 has 16 amino acids. V trimming: 0 bases; J trimming: 12 bases; junction bases outside the gene matches: 14. The CDR3 sequence is CASSQEGREGISSQFF. The CDR3 DNA sequence: TGCGCCAGCAGCCAAGAGGGGAGGGAGGGAATTTCTTCGCAGTTCTTC.

The chain uses TRBV7-9 and TRBJ2-3; D may be TRBD2 (5 bases). The CDR3 is 15 residues long. Germline values: CDR1 SEHNR, CDR2 FQNEAQ (reference sequence). Between the trimmed V and J ends, which lost 5 bases and 2 bases, there was a span of 14 bases. CDR3 loop: CASSLDSDFTDTQYF. In nucleotides, the CDR3 is TGTGCCAGCAGCCTGGACTCAGACTTCACAGATACGCAGTATTTT. The full variable domain, with the rest looked up from reference TRBV7-9 and TRBJ2-3, is DTGVSQNPRHKITKRGQNVTFRCDPISEHNRLYWYRQTLGQGPEFLTYFQNEAQLEKSRLLSDRFSAERPKGSFSTLEIQRTEQGDSAMYLCASSLDSDFTDTQYFGPGTRLTVL.

This clone occurred once. The same CDR3 can be traced to other DNA sequences in this sample. The V gene is TRBV7-2, the J gene TRBJ2-7; a possible D gene is TRBD1 (6 bases). The V gene lost 4 bases and the J gene lost 4 bases, with 11 bases spanning the gap. Germline lookup yields CDR1 SGHTA and CDR2 FQGNSA. CDR3 length: 13 amino acids. The CDR3 reads CASSSSQGYEQYF. Here the CDR3 DNA reads TGTGCCAGCAGCTCTAGCCAGGGGTACGAGCAGTACTTC.

This clone was seen a few times. The chain recombines TRBV30 with TRBJ1-1; 8 bases fit TRBD1. V was pared by 3 bases and J by 4 bases, with 4 bases of the junction left unmatched. This CDR3 contains 13 residues. Germline V gene lookup returns CDR1 GTSNPN and CDR2 SVGIG (reference sequence). CDR3 sequence: CAWRDTGGTEAFF. The CDR3 nucleotides read TGTGCCTGGAGGGATACAGGGGGCACTGAAGCTTTCTTT.

The chain couples TRBV7-2 to TRBJ2-2; possible D gene TRBD1, 5 bases. The CDR3 sequence is 14 residues long. The germline V gene has CDR1 SGHTA and CDR2 FQGNSA. The V end was cut by 5 bases, the J end by 3 bases, with 10 bases between. CDR3 loop: CASSPPRDTGELFF. CDR3 sequence (DNA): TGTGCCAGCAGCCCTCCCAGGGACACCGGGGAGCTGTTTTTT. The full variable domain, completed using reference TRBV7-2 and TRBJ2-2, is GAGVSQSPSNKVTEKGKDVELRCDPISGHTALYWYRQSLGQGLEFLIYFQGNSAPDKSGLPSDRFSAERTGGSVSTLTIQRTQQEDSAVYLCASSPPRDTGELFFGEGSRLTVL.

The CDR3 spells CASSYGGTSGGEQFF. In nucleotides, the CDR3 is TGTGCCAGCAGTTACGGTGGGACTAGCGGGGGGGAGCAGTTCTTC. The chain carries TRBV6-6 and TRBJ2-1, with 15 bases identical to TRBD2. The CDR3 runs to 15 residues. V lost 2 bases, J lost 10 bases, and 3 bases stayed unmatched. CDR1 and CDR2 from the germline V gene are MNHNY and SVGAGI (reference sequence).